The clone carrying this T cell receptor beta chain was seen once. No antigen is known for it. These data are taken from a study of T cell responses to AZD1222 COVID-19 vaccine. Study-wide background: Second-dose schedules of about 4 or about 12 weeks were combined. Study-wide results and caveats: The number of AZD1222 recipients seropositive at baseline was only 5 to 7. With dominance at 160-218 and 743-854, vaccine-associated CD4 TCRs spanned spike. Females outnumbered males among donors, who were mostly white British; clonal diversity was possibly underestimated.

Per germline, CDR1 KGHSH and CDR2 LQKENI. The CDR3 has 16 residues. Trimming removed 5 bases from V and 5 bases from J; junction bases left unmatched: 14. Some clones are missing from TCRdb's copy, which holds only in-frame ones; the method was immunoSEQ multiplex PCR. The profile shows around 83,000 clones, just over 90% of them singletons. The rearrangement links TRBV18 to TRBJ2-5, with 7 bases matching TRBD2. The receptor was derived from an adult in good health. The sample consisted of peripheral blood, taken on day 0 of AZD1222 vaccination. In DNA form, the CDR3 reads TGTGCCAGCTCAAGGTTTGAGGGCGGGAGAACGGAGACCCAGTACTTC. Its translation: CASSRFEGGRTETQYF.